The rows below give T cell receptor beta chains drawn from one sample of a study of blood T cell repertoires in COVID-19. Sequencing used immunoSEQ multiplex PCR; TCRdb keeps in-frame clones, though not all of them. The data hold about half a million clones, with approximately 85% observed a single time. Sequenced sample: peripheral blood. These TCRs come from a human donor in a cohort sampled during active COVID-19. Both conserved end residues are trimmed from each CDR3. The order of the fields is V gene, J gene, CDR3 protein.

TRBV6-5,TRBJ2-4,ASSYSYSGTKNIQY
TRBV28,TRBJ2-7,ASRPGQPFYEQY
TRBV30,TRBJ1-3,AWSVTGLTRNTIY
TRBV25-1,TRBJ1-4,ASSDLEANEKLF
TRBV9,TRBJ2-1,ASSAPLLASSYNEQF
TRBV9,TRBJ1-2,ASAREGDGYT
TRBV6-5,TRBJ1-4,ASNILGTPNEKLF
TRBV10-3,TRBJ2-5,AISLLASGSSETQY
TRBV5-6,TRBJ2-7,ASSLLGQGALAYEQY
TRBV28,TRBJ2-2,ASRTAGTGKPGELF
TRBV12-3/TRBV12-4,TRBJ2-5,ASSLGVTETQY
TRBV28,TRBJ1-4,ASSSLGLRTNEKLF
TRBV7-2,TRBJ2-1,ASSSFSGRRNNEQF
TRBV7-3,TRBJ2-3,ASSSTSGRAADTQY
TRBV28,TRBJ1-2,ASRRTGGSYGYT
TRBV24-1,TRBJ2-3,ATSDRQGTDTQY
TRBV12-5,TRBJ2-1,ASGLLAGGSNEQF
TRBV29-1,TRBJ1-1,SVDRWNTEAF
TRBV28,TRBJ2-7,ASSSKRGVYEQY
TRBV18,TRBJ1-2,ASSPRTGTLPYYGYT
TRBV11-1,TRBJ1-4,ASSVGRTEKLF
TRBV6-2/TRBV6-3,TRBJ2-7,ASSLSGYEQY
TRBV18,TRBJ1-2,ASSPSRTDQYGYT
TRBV6-5,TRBJ2-3,ASSPRGVDTDTQY
TRBV30,TRBJ1-6,ASQTRNSPLH
TRBV9,TRBJ2-7,ASSPGLGGGGSSYEQY
TRBV4-1,TRBJ1-2,ASSQDGAGTYGYT
TRBV3-1/TRBV3-2,TRBJ1-1,ASNKKNGRGTLNTEAF
TRBV6-5,TRBJ1-2,ASSSLIPRQYGYT
TRBV7-7,TRBJ2-6,ASATSSGANVLT
TRBV28,TRBJ2-3,ASGSSGSLDTQY
TRBV28,TRBJ1-4,ASSRATLGEKLF
TRBV28,TRBJ1-5,ASSLRTVHNQPQH
TRBV6-1,TRBJ2-5,ASSDRGDRAPTGN
TRBV28,TRBJ2-6,ASSLSTGAGANVLT
TRBV19,TRBJ1-2,ASSIALRGNGYT
TRBV19,TRBJ1-3,ASSTQVYSGNTIY